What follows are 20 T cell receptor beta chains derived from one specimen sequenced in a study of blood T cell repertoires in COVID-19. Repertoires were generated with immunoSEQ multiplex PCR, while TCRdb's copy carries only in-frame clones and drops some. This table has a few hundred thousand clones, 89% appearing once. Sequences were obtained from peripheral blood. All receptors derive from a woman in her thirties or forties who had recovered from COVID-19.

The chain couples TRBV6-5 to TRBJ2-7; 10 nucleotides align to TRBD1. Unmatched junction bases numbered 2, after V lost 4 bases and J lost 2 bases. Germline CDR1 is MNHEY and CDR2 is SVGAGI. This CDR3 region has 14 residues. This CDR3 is CASSSGQGAYEQYF. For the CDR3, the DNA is TGTGCCAGCAGTTCCGGACAGGGGGCCTACGAGCAGTACTTC.

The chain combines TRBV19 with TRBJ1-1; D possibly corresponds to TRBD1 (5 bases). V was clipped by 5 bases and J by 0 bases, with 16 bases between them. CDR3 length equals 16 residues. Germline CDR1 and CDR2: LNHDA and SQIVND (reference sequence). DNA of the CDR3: TGTGCCAGTAGTCCCAGTACAGGCCGCATGAACACTGAAGCTTTCTTT. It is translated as CASSPSTGRMNTEAFF.

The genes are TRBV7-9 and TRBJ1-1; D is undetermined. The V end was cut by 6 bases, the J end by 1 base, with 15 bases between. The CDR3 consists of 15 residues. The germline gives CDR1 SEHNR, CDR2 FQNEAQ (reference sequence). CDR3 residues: CASSRVGGRNTEAFF. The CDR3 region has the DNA TGTGCCAGCAGTAGGGTGGGCGGGAGGAACACTGAAGCTTTCTTT.

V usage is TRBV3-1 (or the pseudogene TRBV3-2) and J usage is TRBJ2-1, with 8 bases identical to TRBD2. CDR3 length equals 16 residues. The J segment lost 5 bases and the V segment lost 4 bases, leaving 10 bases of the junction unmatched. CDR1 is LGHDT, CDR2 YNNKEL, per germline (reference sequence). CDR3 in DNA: TGTGCCAGCAGCCTACGGGAGCGGGAGCTTAACAATGAGCAGTTCTTC. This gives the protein CASSLRERELNNEQFF.

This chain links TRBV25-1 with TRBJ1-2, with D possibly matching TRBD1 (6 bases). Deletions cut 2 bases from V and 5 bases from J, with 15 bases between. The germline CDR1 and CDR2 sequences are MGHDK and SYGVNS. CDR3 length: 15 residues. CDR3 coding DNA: TGTGCCAGCAGTGAACGGTTGGGCAGGGGATATGGCTACACCTTC. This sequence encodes CASSERLGRGYGYTF.

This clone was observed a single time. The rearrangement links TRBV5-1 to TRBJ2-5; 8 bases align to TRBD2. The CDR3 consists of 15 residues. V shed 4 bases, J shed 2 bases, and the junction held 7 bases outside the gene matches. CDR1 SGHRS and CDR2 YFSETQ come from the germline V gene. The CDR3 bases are TGCGCCAGCAGCCTAGCACTAGCGGCGCAAGAGACCCAGTACTTC. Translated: CASSLALAAQETQYF.

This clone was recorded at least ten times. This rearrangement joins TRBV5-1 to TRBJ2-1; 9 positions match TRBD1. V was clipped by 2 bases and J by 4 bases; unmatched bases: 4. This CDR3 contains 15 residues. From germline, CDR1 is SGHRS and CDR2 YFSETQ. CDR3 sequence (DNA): TGCGCCAGCAGCTTACAGGGGGCTTATTACAATGAGCAGTTCTTC. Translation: CASSLQGAYYNEQFF.

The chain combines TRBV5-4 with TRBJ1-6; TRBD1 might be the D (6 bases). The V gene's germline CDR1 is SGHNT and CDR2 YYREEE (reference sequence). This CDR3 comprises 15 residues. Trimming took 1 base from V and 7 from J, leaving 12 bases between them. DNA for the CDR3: TGTGCCAGCAGCTTGAGGGGACACGGAAATTCACCCCTCCACTTT. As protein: CASSLRGHGNSPLHF.

CDR3 sequence reads: CASSYWRAAGELFF. In nucleotides, the CDR3 is TGTGCCAGCAGTTATTGGAGGGCCGCCGGGGAGCTGTTTTTT. V and J are TRBV6-2 or TRBV6-3 and TRBJ2-2; weak D call: TRBD2 (6 bases). The CDR3 extends over 14 amino acids. V dropped 3 bases and J dropped 6 bases, with 11 bases sitting between them. The germline gives CDR1 MNHEY, CDR2 SVGEGT.

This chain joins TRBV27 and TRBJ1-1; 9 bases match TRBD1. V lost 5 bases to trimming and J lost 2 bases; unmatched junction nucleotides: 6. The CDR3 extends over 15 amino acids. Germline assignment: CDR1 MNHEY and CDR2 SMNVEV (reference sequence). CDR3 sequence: CASSTRQGDNTEAFF. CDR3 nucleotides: TGTGCCAGCAGTACCAGACAGGGGGATAACACTGAAGCTTTCTTT.

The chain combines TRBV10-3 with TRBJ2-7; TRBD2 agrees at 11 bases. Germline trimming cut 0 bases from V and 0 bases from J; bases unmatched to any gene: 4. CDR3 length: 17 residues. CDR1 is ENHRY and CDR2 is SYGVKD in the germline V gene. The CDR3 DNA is TGTGCCATCAGTGAGTCGAAGGGACTAGCGGCCTCCTACGAGCAGTACTTC. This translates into CAISESKGLAASYEQYF.

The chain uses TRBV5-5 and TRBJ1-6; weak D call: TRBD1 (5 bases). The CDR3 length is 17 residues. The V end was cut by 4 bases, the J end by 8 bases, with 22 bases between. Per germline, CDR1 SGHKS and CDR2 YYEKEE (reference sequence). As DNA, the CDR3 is TGTGCCAGCAGCCCTATGGAGGGACCCTCACCCGATTCACCCCTCCACTTT. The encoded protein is CASSPMEGPSPDSPLHF.

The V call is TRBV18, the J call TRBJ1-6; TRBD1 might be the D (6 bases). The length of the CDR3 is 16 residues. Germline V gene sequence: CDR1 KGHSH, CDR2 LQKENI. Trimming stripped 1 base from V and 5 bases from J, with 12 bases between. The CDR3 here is CASSPRGRENNSPLHF. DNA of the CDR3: TGTGCCAGCTCACCACGGGGGCGCGAAAATAATTCACCCCTCCACTTT.

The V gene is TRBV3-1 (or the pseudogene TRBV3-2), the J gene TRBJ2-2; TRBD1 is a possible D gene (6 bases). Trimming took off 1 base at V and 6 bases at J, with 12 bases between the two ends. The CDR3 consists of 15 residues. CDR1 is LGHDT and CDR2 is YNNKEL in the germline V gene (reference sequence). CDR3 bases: TGTGCCAGCAGCCAAGCACAGGGCTTGCCCGGGGAGCTGTTTTTT. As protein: CASSQAQGLPGELFF.

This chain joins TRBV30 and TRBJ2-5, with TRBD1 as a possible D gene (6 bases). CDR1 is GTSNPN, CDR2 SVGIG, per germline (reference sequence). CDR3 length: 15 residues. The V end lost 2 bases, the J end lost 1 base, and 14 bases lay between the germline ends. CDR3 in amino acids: CAWSLPRTAQETQYF. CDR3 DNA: TGTGCCTGGAGTCTTCCCCGGACAGCCCAAGAGACCCAGTACTTC.

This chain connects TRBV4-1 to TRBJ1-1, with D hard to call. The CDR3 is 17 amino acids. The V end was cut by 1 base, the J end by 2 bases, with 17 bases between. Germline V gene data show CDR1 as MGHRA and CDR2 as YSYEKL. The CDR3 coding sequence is TGCGCCAGCAGCCAAGTTTGGGCAGGCAGATCAAACACTGAAGCTTTCTTT. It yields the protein CASSQVWAGRSNTEAFF.

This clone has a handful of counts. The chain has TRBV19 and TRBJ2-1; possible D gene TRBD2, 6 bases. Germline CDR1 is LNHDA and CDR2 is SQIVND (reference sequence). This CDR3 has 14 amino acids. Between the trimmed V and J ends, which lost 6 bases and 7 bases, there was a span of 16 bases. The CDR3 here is CASRGGEGVNEQFF. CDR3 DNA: TGTGCCAGTAGGGGGGGAGAAGGTGTAAATGAGCAGTTCTTC.

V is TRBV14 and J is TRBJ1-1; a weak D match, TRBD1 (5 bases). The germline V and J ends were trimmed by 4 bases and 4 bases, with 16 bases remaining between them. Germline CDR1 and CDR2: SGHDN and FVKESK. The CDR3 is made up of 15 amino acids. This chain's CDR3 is CASSPSRRASTEAFF. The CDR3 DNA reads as TGTGCCAGCAGCCCCAGTCGCAGGGCGAGCACTGAAGCTTTCTTT.

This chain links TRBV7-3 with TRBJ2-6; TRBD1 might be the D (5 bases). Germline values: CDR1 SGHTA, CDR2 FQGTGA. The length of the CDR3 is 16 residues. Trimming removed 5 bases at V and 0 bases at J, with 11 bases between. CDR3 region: CASSQNQGSGANVLTF. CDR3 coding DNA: TGTGCCAGCAGCCAAAACCAGGGCTCTGGGGCCAACGTCCTGACTTTC. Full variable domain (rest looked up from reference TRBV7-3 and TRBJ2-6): GAGVSQTPSNKVTEKGKYVELRCDPISGHTALYWYRQSLGQGPEFLIYFQGTGAADDSGLPNDRFFAVRPEGSVSTLKIQRTERGDSAVYLCASSQNQGSGANVLTFGAGSRLTVL.

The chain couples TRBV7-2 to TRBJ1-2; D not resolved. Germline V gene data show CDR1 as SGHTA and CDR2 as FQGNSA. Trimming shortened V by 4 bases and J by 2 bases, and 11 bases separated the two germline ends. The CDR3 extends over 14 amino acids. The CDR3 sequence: CASSSLSQNYGYTF. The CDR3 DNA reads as TGTGCCAGCAGCTCCCTATCCCAAAACTATGGCTACACCTTC.